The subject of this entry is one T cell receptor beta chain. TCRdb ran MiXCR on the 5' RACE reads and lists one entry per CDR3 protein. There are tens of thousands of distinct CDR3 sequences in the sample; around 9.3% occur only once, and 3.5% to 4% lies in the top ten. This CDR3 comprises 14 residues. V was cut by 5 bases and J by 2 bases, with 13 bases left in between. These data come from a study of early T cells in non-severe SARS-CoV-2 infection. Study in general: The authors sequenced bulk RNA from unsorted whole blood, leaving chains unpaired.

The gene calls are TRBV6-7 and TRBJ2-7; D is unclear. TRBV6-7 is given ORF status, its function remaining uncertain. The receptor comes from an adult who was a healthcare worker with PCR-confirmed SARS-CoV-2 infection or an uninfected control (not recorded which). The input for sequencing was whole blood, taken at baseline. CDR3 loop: CASSPSRLPYEQYF. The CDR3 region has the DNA TGTGCCAGCAGTCCCTCCCGATTACCCTACGAGCAGTACTTC.